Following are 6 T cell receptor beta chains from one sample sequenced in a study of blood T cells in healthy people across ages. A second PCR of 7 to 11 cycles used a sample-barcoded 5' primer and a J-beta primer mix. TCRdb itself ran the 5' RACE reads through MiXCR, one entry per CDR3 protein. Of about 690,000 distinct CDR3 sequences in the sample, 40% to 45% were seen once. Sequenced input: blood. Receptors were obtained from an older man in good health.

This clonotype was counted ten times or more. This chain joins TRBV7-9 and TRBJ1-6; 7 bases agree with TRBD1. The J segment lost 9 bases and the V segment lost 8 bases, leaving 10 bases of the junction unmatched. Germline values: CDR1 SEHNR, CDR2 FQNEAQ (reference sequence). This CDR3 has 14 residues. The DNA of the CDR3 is TGTGCCAGCCGATACTCGACAGGGAGTTCACCCCTCCACTTT. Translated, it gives CASRYSTGSSPLHF.

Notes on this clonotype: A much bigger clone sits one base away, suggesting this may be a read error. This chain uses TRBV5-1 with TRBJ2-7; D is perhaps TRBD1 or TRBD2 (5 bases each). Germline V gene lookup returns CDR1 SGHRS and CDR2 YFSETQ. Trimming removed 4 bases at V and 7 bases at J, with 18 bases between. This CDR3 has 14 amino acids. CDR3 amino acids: CASSGASIGREQYF. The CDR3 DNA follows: TGCGCCAGCAGCGGGGCTAGCATCGGACGGGAGCAGTACTTC. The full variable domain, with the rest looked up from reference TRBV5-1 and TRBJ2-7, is KAGVTQTPRYLIKTRGQQVTLSCSPISGHRSVSWYQQTPGQGLQFLFEYFSETQRNKGNFPGRFSGRQFSNSRSEMNVSTLELGDSALYLCASSGASIGREQYFGPGTRLTVT.

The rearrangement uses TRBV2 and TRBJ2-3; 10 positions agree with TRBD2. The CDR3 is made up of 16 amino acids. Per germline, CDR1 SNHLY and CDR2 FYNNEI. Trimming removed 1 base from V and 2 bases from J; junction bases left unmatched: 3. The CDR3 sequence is CASSEVLAGATDTQYF. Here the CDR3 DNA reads TGTGCCAGCAGTGAAGTGCTAGCGGGAGCCACAGATACGCAGTATTTT. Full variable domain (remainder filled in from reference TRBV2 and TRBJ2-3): EPEVTQTPSHQVTQMGQEVILRCVPISNHLYFYWYRQILGQKVEFLVSFYNNEISEKSEIFDDQFSVERPDGSNFTLKIRSTKLEDSAMYFCASSEVLAGATDTQYFGPGTRLTVL.

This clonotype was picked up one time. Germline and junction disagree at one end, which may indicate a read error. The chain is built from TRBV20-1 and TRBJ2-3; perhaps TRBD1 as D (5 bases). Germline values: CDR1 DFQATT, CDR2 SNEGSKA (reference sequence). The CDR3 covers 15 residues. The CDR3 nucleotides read TGCAGTGCTAGATCATCGCAGGGTAACACAGATGCGCAGTATTTT. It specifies CSARSSQGNTDAQYF.

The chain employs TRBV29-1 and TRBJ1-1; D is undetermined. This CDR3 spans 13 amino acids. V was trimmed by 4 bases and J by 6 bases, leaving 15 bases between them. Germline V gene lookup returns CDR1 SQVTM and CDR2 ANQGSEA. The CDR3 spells CSVGGRERSEAFF. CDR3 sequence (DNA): TGCAGCGTTGGCGGACGCGAACGCTCTGAAGCTTTCTTT.

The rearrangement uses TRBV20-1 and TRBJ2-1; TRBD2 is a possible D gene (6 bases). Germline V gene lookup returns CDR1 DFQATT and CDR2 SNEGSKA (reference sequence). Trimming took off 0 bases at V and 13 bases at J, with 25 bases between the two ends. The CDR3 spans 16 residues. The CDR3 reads CSARDPPGTYGETQFF. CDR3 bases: TGCAGTGCTAGAGACCCCCCGGGGACTTACGGAGAGACCCAGTTCTTC.